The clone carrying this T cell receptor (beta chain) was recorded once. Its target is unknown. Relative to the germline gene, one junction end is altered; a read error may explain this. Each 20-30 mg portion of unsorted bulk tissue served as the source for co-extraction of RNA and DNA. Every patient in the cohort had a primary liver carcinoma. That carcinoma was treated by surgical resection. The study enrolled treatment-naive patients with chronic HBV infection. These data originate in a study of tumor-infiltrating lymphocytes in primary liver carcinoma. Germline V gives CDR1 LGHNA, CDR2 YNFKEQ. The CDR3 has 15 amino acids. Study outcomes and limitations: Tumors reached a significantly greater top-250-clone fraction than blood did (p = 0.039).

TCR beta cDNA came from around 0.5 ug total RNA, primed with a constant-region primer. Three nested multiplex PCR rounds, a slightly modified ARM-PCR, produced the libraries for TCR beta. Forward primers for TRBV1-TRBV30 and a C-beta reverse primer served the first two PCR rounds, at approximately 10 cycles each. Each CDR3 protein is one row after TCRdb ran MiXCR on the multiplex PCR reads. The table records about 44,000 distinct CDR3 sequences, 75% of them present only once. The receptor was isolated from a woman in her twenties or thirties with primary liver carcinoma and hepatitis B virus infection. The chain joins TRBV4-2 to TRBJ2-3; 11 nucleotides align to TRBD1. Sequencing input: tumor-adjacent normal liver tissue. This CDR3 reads CASSLGQGGTGTQYF. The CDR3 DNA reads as TGTGCCAGCAGCCTGGGACAGGGGGGTACAGGTACGCAGTATTTT.